Here is one T cell receptor beta chain with its context. Its target is not known. This sample is drawn from a study of cytomegalovirus exposure and HLA in healthy donors. With 0 bases removed from V and 4 bases from J, the gap between germline ends came to 18 bases. The CDR3 has 17 amino acids. CDR1 and CDR2 from the germline V gene are LGHNA and YSLEER. Primers for the PCR totalled 60 Vbeta and 13 Jbeta. Libraries were prepared by immunoSEQ multiplex PCR; TCRdb keeps only in-frame clonotypes and omits some of them. The sample holds some 150,000 clones; over 75% are singletons and the top ten take roughly 0.7%. General study findings and limits: Earlier analysis looked at TCR beta V segments, and most were productive about 87% or about 30% of the time.

Sequencing was done on a sample of PBMCs. The clonotype was recovered from a male donor in good health and CMV-seronegative. The chain uses TRBV4-3 and TRBJ1-2, with TRBD1 as a possible D gene (5 bases). The CDR3 here is CASSQDLGPGLSYGYTF. CDR3 DNA sequence: TGCGCCAGCAGCCAAGATCTGGGGCCAGGCCTTTCCTATGGCTACACCTTC.